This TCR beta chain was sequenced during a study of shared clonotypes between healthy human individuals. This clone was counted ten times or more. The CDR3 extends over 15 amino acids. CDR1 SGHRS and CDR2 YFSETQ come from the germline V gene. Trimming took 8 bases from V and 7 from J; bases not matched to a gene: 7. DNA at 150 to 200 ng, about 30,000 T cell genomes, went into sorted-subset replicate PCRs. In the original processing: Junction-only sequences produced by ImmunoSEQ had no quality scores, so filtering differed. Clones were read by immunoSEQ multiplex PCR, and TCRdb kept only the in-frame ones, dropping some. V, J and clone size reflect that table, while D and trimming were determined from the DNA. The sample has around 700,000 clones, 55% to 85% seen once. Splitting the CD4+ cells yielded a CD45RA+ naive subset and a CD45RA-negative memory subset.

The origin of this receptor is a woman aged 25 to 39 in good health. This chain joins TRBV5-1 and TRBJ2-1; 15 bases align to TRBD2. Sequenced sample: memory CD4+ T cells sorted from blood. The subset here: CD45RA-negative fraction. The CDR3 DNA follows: TGCGCCAGTAGGACTAGCGGGAGGGCCGTTAATGAGCAGTTCTTC. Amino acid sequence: CASRTSGRAVNEQFF.